These 19 T cell receptor beta chains were sequenced from one sample in a study of blood T cell repertoires in COVID-19. This table comes from immunoSEQ multiplex PCR, and its TCRdb copy is limited to in-frame clones, with some not included. The repertoire holds some 110,000 clones, with 71% as singletons. The sequencing sample was made of peripheral blood. These TCRs come from a human donor with acute or convalescent COVID-19. The donor label of this sample is uncertain.

The V call is TRBV3-1 (or the pseudogene TRBV3-2), the J call TRBJ1-6; possible D gene TRBD1, 6 bases. Trimming shortened V by 7 bases and J by 5 bases, and 12 bases separated the two germline ends. The CDR3 sequence is 14 residues long. Looked up from germline, CDR1 is LGHDT and CDR2 is YNNKEL (reference sequence). The DNA for the CDR3 is TGTGCCAGCACTCCGGGACACAATAATTCACCCCTCCACTTT. This encodes CASTPGHNNSPLHF.

This clone was counted between two and nine times. The genes are TRBV10-2 and TRBJ2-1; D possibly corresponds to TRBD2 (7 bases). Germline CDR1 is WSHSY and CDR2 is SAAADI. V was cut by 5 bases and J by 0 bases, with 20 bases left in between. The CDR3 covers 18 residues. The DNA for the CDR3 is TGCGCCAGCAGTATCCTCGGGGGGCGGGGGAGCTCCTACAATGAGCAGTTCTTC. This codes for CASSILGGRGSSYNEQFF.

V usage is TRBV15 and J usage is TRBJ1-2; 7 bases agree with TRBD1. The CDR3 runs to 12 residues. CDR1 LNHNV and CDR2 YYDKDF come from the germline V gene (reference sequence). With V trimmed by 5 bases and J by 10 bases, 7 bases remained unmatched. The CDR3 is CATSSTGIDYTF. For the CDR3, the DNA is TGTGCCACCAGCTCGACAGGGATTGACTACACCTTC.

This chain joins TRBV14 and TRBJ2-3; 7 nucleotides line up with TRBD2. The ends lost 7 bases at V and 0 bases at J; junction bases unmatched: 7. The CDR3 covers 15 residues. Per the germline V gene, CDR1 is SGHDN and CDR2 is FVKESK. The CDR3 DNA reads as TGTGCCAGCACCACAGCGGGGACTAGCACAGATACGCAGTATTTT. As protein: CASTTAGTSTDTQYF. Looking up the rest from reference TRBV14 and TRBJ2-3 gives the full variable domain: EAGVTQFPSHSVIEKGQTVTLRCDPISGHDNLYWYRRVMGKEIKFLLHFVKESKQDESGMPNNRFLAERTGGTYSTLKVQPAELEDSGVYFCASTTAGTSTDTQYFGPGTRLTVL.

The chain has TRBV18 and TRBJ1-2, with D maybe TRBD1 (5 bases). This CDR3 comprises 14 residues. CDR1 is KGHSH and CDR2 is LQKENI in the germline V gene. The V end was cut by 6 bases, the J end by 7 bases, with 18 bases between. The CDR3 spells CASSPAGGDGGYTF. The DNA of the CDR3 is TGTGCCAGCTCCCCCGCCGGGGGGGACGGTGGCTACACCTTC.

The chain is built from TRBV2 and TRBJ1-6, with 9 bases lining up with TRBD1. CDR1 and CDR2 from the germline V gene are SNHLY and FYNNEI. With 6 bases clipped from V and 9 bases from J, the junction kept 15 bases outside the gene matches. The CDR3 length is 17 residues. For the CDR3, the DNA is TGTGCCAGCAGCTACTCCCGGGACAGGGTTTTGGGTTCACCCCTCCACTTT. This sequence encodes CASSYSRDRVLGSPLHF. Supplemented by reference TRBV2 and TRBJ1-6, the full variable domain reads EPEVTQTPSHQVTQMGQEVILRCVPISNHLYFYWYRQILGQKVEFLVSFYNNEISEKSEIFDDQFSVERPDGSNFTLKIRSTKLEDSAMYFCASSYSRDRVLGSPLHFGNGTRLTVT.

The V gene is TRBV7-9, the J gene TRBJ1-1; TRBD1 aligns across 9 bases. Germline CDR1 reads SEHNR; CDR2 reads FQNEAQ (reference sequence). The CDR3 extends over 14 amino acids. Trimming cost V 8 bases and J 5 bases; bases outside gene matches: 9. CDR3 DNA: TGTGCCAGCCAAAGACAGGGGGTAGGGACTGAAGCTTTCTTT. Its translation: CASQRQGVGTEAFF.

J is TRBJ1-6 and V is TRBV6-6, with D uncertain. This CDR3 is 16 amino acids long. The germline CDR1 and CDR2 sequences are MNHNY and SVGAGI (reference sequence). V lost 0 bases and J 11 bases, leaving 17 bases between the germline ends. The DNA of the CDR3 is TGTGCCAGCAGTTACTCGGCATCCCCGGGGTTTGCACCCCTCCACTTT. Its translation: CASSYSASPGFAPLHF.

The J gene is TRBJ1-5, the V gene TRBV6-2 or TRBV6-3; the D gene is possibly TRBD1 (5 bases). Germline V gene sequence: CDR1 MNHEY, CDR2 SVGEGT. Trimming pared 4 bases from V and 2 bases from J, leaving 9 bases between. There are 14 residues in the CDR3. The CDR3 DNA reads TGTGCCAGCAGTTCTAGGGGTCGCAATCAGCCCCAGCATTTT. It encodes CASSSRGRNQPQHF.

The gene calls are TRBV7-8 and TRBJ2-5; D is possibly TRBD1 (5 bases). The length of the CDR3 is 13 residues. Germline lookup yields CDR1 SGHVS and CDR2 FQNEAQ. V was shortened by 5 bases and J by 1 base, with 8 bases between the two germline ends. The CDR3 DNA is TGTGCCAGCAGCGGGGCCCCCCAAGAGACCCAGTACTTC. It is translated as CASSGAPQETQYF. Complete variable domain (other parts from reference TRBV7-8 and TRBJ2-5): GAGVSQSPRYKVAKRGQDVALRCDPISGHVSLFWYQQALGQGPEFLTYFQNEAQLDKSGLPSDRFFAERPEGSVSTLKIQRTQQEDSAVYLCASSGAPQETQYFGPGTRLLVL.

The rearrangement links TRBV5-3 to TRBJ1-2; 8 bases agree with TRBD1. TRBV5-3 is an ORF, with its function uncertain. V gave up 4 bases and J gave up 6 bases; unmatched junction bases: 5. The CDR3 totals 13 residues. The CDR3 spells CARSPDRDNGYTF. In DNA form, the CDR3 reads TGTGCCAGAAGCCCGGACAGGGATAATGGCTACACCTTC.

Only a few counts were recorded for this clone. The genes are TRBV2 and TRBJ1-1; maybe TRBD1 (5 bases). Germline V lookup: CDR1 SNHLY, CDR2 FYNNEI. The CDR3 loop spans 13 amino acids. V lost 6 bases and J 4 bases, leaving 12 bases between the germline ends. The CDR3 loop reads CASSAGLSTEAFF. The CDR3 coding sequence is TGTGCCAGCAGCGCAGGGTTGAGCACTGAAGCTTTCTTT.

The rearrangement joins TRBV20-1 to TRBJ1-2; the D gene is possibly TRBD1 (5 bases). V dropped 3 bases and J dropped 4 bases, with 12 bases sitting between them. The CDR3 covers 13 residues. CDR1 is DFQATT and CDR2 is SNEGSKA in the germline V gene (reference sequence). For the CDR3, the DNA is TGCAGTGCTAGTCCCCAGGGTAGCTATGGCTACACCTTC. Translated: CSASPQGSYGYTF.

The V call is TRBV27, the J call TRBJ1-1, with TRBD1 matching over 7 bases. This CDR3 spans 17 amino acids. J gave up 1 base and V 3 bases, and 11 bases lay outside the gene matches. Germline values: CDR1 MNHEY, CDR2 SMNVEV (reference sequence). The CDR3 bases are TGTGCCAGCAGTTTGCTCTCCCGACAGGGAGGGAACACTGAAGCTTTCTTT. This gives the protein CASSLLSRQGGNTEAFF.

A few counts support this clone. This chain connects TRBV7-2 to TRBJ2-3, with unresolved D. Between the trimmed V and J ends, which lost 6 bases and 5 bases, there was a span of 18 bases. Germline CDR1 and CDR2: SGHTA and FQGNSA. The CDR3 has 15 amino acids. CDR3 DNA: TGTGCCAGCAGATACGACTCTCCCCTGGGAGATACGCAGTATTTT. It specifies CASRYDSPLGDTQYF.

The chain recombines TRBV9 with TRBJ2-3; tentative D call: TRBD2 (6 bases). Trimming pared 1 base from V and 1 base from J, leaving 22 bases between. Germline V CDR1 and CDR2: SGDLS, YYNGEE. This CDR3 region has 19 residues. In DNA, the CDR3 is TGTGCCAGCAGCGTAAATCCCCTCCCCCGCGGGGCTGGCACAGATACGCAGTATTTT. Its translation is CASSVNPLPRGAGTDTQYF. The variable domain in full, with the rest retrieved from reference TRBV9 and TRBJ2-3, is DSGVTQTPKHLITATGQRVTLRCSPRSGDLSVYWYQQSLDQGLQFLIQYYNGEERAKGNILERFSAQQFPDLHSELNLSSLELGDSALYFCASSVNPLPRGAGTDTQYFGPGTRLTVL.

The chain is built from TRBV27 and TRBJ1-4; tentative D call: TRBD1 (5 bases). V was cut by 6 bases and J by 3 bases, with 14 bases left in between. CDR3 length equals 15 residues. Germline assignment: CDR1 MNHEY and CDR2 SMNVEV (reference sequence). CDR3 DNA sequence: TGTGCCAGCAGACCCGGAGACAGATCTAATGAAAAACTGTTTTTT. Translation: CASRPGDRSNEKLFF.

The J gene is TRBJ1-1, the V gene TRBV9; unclear D gene. V was shortened by 0 bases and J by 9 bases, with 9 bases between the two germline ends. Germline V lookup: CDR1 SGDLS, CDR2 YYNGEE. The length of the CDR3 is 12 residues. DNA for the CDR3: TGTGCCAGCAGCGTAGGTGAGGGAAAAGCTTTCTTT. This translates into CASSVGEGKAFF.

CDR3 bases: TGTGCCATCAGTGAAAATTTGGGTAGGGGTGGAAACACTGAAGCTTTCTTT. Its protein product is CAISENLGRGGNTEAFF. The V gene is TRBV10-3, the J gene TRBJ1-1, with D possibly TRBD1 on 5 matching bases. The ends were cut back, 3 bases at V and 2 bases at J, with 19 bases in the middle. There are 17 residues in the CDR3. Germline loops: CDR1 ENHRY, CDR2 SYGVKD.